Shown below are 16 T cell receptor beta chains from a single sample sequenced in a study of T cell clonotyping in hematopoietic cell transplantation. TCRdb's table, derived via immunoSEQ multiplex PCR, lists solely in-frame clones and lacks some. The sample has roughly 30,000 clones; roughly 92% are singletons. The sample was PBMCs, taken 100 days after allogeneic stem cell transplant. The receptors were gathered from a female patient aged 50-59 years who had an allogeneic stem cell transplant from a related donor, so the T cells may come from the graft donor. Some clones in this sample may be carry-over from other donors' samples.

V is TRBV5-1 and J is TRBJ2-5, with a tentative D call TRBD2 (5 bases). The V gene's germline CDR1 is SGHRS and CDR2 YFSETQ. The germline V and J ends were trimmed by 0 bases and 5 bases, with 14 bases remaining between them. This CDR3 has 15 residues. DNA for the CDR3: TGCGCCAGCAGCTTGGAGGCGACTACGGGGGAGACCCAGTACTTC. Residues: CASSLEATTGETQYF.

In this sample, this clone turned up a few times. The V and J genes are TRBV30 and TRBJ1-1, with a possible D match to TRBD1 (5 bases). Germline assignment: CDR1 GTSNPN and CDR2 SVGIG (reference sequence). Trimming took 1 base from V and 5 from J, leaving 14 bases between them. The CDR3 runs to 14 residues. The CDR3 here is CAWSALGGFTEAFF. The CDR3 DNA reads TGTGCCTGGAGTGCGCTTGGGGGATTTACTGAAGCTTTCTTT.

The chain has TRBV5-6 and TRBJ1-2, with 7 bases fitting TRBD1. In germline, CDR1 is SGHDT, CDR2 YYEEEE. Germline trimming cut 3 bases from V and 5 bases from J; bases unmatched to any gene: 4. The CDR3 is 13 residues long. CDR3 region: CASSSGQSYGYTF. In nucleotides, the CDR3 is TGTGCCAGCAGCTCGGGACAGTCTTATGGCTACACCTTC.

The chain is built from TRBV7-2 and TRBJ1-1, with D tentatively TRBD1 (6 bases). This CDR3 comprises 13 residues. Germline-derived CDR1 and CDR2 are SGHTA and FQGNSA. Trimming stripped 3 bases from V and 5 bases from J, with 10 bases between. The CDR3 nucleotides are TGTGCCAGCAGCTTTTCCAGGGGAACTGAAGCTTTCTTT. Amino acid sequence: CASSFSRGTEAFF.

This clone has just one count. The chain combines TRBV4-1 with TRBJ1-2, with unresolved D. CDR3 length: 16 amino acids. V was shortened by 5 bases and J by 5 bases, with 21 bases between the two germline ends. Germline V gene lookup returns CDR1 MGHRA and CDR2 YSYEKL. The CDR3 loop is CASSSTSGPWPYGYTF. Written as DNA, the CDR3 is TGCGCCAGCAGCAGCACTAGTGGCCCCTGGCCTTATGGCTACACCTTC.

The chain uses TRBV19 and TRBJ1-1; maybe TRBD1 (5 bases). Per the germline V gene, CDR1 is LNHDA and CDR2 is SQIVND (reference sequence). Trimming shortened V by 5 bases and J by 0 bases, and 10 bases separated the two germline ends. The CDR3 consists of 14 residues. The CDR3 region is CASSVGRMNTEAFF. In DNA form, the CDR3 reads TGTGCCAGTAGTGTGGGGCGTATGAACACTGAAGCTTTCTTT.

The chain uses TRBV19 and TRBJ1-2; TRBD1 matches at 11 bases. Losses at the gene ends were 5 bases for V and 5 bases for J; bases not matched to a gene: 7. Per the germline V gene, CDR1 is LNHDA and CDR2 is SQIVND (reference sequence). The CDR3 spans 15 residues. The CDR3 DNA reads TGTGCCAGTAGTGTAGCCGGGACAGGGGGATATGGCTACACCTTC. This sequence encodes CASSVAGTGGYGYTF.

In DNA form, the CDR3 reads TGTGCCAGCAGCGTAGCCCCTTGGGGCACAGATACGCAGTATTTT. It encodes CASSVAPWGTDTQYF. The V call is TRBV9, the J call TRBJ2-3, with D unresolved. This CDR3 has 15 amino acids. From germline, CDR1 is SGDLS and CDR2 YYNGEE. Deletions cut 0 bases from V and 1 base from J, with 9 bases between.

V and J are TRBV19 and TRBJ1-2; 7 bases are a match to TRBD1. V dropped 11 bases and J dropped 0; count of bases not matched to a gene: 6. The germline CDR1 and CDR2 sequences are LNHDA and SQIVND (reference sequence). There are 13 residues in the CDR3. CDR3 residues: CAVNRGANYGYTF. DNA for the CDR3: TGTGCCGTCAACAGGGGAGCTAACTATGGCTACACCTTC.

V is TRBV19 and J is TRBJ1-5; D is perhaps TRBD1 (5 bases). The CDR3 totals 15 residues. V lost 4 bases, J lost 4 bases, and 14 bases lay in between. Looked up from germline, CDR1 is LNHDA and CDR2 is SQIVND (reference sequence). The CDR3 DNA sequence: TGTGCCAGTAGTACCAGCCAGGGCGGAAATCAGCCCCAGCATTTT. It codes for CASSTSQGGNQPQHF.

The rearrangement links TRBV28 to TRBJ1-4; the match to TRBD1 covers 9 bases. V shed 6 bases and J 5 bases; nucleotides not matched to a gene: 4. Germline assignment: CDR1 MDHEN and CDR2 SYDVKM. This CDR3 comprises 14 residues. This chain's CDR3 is CASSSGQGNEKLFF. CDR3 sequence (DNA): TGTGCCAGCAGCTCAGGACAGGGGAATGAAAAACTGTTTTTT.

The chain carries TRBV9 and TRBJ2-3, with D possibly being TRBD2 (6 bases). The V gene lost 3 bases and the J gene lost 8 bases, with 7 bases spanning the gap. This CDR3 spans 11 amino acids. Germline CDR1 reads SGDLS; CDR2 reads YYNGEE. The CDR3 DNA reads TGTGCCAGCAGCGCCGGGAGTACGCAGTATTTT. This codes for CASSAGSTQYF.

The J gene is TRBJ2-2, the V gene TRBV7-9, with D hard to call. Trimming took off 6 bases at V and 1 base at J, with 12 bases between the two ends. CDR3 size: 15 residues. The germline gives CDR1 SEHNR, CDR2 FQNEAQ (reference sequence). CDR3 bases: TGTGCCAGCAGTGAAGGACCGTGGAACACCGGGGAGCTGTTTTTT. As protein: CASSEGPWNTGELFF.

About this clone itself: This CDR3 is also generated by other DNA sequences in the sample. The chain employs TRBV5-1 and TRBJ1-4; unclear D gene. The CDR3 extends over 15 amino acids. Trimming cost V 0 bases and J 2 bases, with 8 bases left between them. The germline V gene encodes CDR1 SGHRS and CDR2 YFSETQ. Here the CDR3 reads CASSLGGQTNEKLFF. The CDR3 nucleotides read TGCGCCAGCAGCTTGGGAGGGCAGACTAATGAAAAACTGTTTTTT.

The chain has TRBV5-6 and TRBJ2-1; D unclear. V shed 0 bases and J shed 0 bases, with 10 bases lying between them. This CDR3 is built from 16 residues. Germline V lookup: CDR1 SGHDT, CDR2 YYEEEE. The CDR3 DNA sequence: TGTGCCAGCAGCTTGGTGGCAATGAGCTCCTACAATGAGCAGTTCTTC. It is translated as CASSLVAMSSYNEQFF.

In nucleotides, the CDR3 is TGTGCAACCGAAGGGGGGATAGCTAACTATGGCTACACCTTC. Its translation: CATEGGIANYGYTF. This sequence joins TRBV6-1 and TRBJ1-2, with D perhaps TRBD1 (6 bases). Germline V gives CDR1 MNHNS, CDR2 SASEGT. The CDR3 is 14 residues long.